This TCR beta chain was profiled in a study of T cell repertoires in cytomegalovirus infection. The CDR3 runs 14 residues. Per the germline V gene, CDR1 is SGHTA and CDR2 is FQGNSA. V was trimmed by 5 bases and J by 0 bases, leaving 10 bases between them. TCRdb reanalysed the reads using MiXCR and keeps one entry per CDR3 protein. The data show about 310,000 distinct CDR3 sequences, 20% to 25% seen once. This clonotype was detected ten times or more. Its antigen is not known. The receptor was derived from a human donor in good health (CMV status not recorded). Some clones in this sample may be carry-over from other donors' samples. The sample here was cultured PBMCs, taken from culture after CMV antigen stimulation. The chain recombines TRBV7-2 with TRBJ1-1; no definite D call. In DNA, the CDR3 is TGTGCCAGCAGCAGCAGTAGCATGAACACTGAAGCTTTCTTT. Its protein product is CASSSSSMNTEAFF.